The 8 T cell receptor beta chains below all came from one sample that was sequenced in a study of CD8 T cells in ankylosing spondylitis. Each CDR3 protein gets one entry after TCRdb re-called the 5' RACE reads with MiXCR. This sample carries about 160,000 distinct CDR3 sequences, just over 9.5% of them seen once, and the ten largest clones take over 13%. Input material: blood, either unsorted or a sorted T cell fraction (not recorded which). The receptor set was obtained from a female donor with ankylosing spondylitis or in good health (not recorded which).

This clonotype was recorded many times. The J gene is TRBJ1-1, the V gene TRBV27; 7 bases fit TRBD1. The V gene end was trimmed by 3 bases and the J gene end by 9 bases; junction bases not matched to a gene: 7. Germline-derived CDR1 and CDR2 are MNHEY and SMNVEV (reference sequence). The CDR3 consists of 13 residues. CDR3: CASSLEGTAQAFF. The DNA of the CDR3 is TGTGCCAGCAGTTTGGAAGGGACAGCCCAAGCTTTCTTT.

This clonotype has only a few counts. The chain has TRBV5-6 and TRBJ2-1, with D possibly matching TRBD1 (5 bases). V was clipped by 0 bases and J by 5 bases, with 12 bases between them. Per the germline V gene, CDR1 is SGHDT and CDR2 is YYEEEE. CDR3 length equals 15 residues. The CDR3 DNA is TGTGCCAGCAGCTTGGGCAGTCACAGGCACAATGAGCAGTTCTTC. Protein: CASSLGSHRHNEQFF.

This clonotype has more than one count but fewer than ten. The chain employs TRBV4-3 and TRBJ2-7; D is unresolved. The germline gives CDR1 LGHNA, CDR2 YSLEER. Trimming took 0 bases from V and 0 from J, leaving 6 bases between them. This CDR3 has 14 amino acids. The CDR3 DNA reads TGCGCCAGCAGCCAAGATCGCACCTCCTACGAGCAGTACTTC. The encoded protein is CASSQDRTSYEQYF.

V is TRBV10-3 and J is TRBJ2-1, with a weak D call TRBD1 (6 bases). Germline assignment: CDR1 ENHRY and CDR2 SYGVKD. This CDR3 contains 16 residues. Trimming shortened V by 0 bases and J by 6 bases, and 15 bases separated the two germline ends. DNA for the CDR3: TGTGCCATCAGTGAGTCGGGGGCGGTCGGGGCCAATGAGCAGTTCTTC. This translates into CAISESGAVGANEQFF.

This clonotype was observed at least ten times. The chain has TRBV7-9 and TRBJ1-1, with D hard to call. Between the trimmed V and J ends, which lost 0 bases and 0 bases, there was a span of 8 bases. The CDR3 has 15 amino acids. Germline CDR1 is SEHNR and CDR2 is FQNEAQ (reference sequence). CDR3 loop: CASSLAAGVNTEAFF. CDR3 coding DNA: TGTGCCAGCAGCTTAGCGGCGGGTGTGAACACTGAAGCTTTCTTT.

This clonotype occurred many times. The V gene is TRBV9, the J gene TRBJ2-5, with D possibly being TRBD2 (5 bases). The germline V and J ends were trimmed by 4 bases and 7 bases, with 17 bases remaining between them. There are 14 residues in the CDR3. Germline V gene data show CDR1 as SGDLS and CDR2 as YYNGEE. The CDR3 loop reads CASSPPDSPGTQYF. In DNA form, the CDR3 reads TGTGCCAGCAGCCCTCCGGACTCACCGGGGACCCAGTACTTC.

The CDR3 region is CASSQEGNPYNEQFF. The CDR3 DNA is TGTGCCAGCAGCCAAGAGGGGAACCCCTACAATGAGCAGTTCTTC. This sequence joins TRBV3-1 and TRBJ2-1; D call uncertain. V was pared by 0 bases and J by 2 bases, with 8 bases between. The CDR3 covers 15 residues. CDR1 is LGHDT and CDR2 is YNNKEL in the germline V gene (reference sequence).

The table lists this clonotype with many counts. J is TRBJ1-5 and V is TRBV6-2 or TRBV6-3; possible D gene TRBD1, 5 bases. The CDR3 totals 14 residues. V lost 5 bases and J lost 2, with 10 bases in between. Germline V gene sequence: CDR1 MNHEY, CDR2 SVGEGT. In DNA, the CDR3 is TGTGCCAGCAGTCCACCGGGGGGCAATCAGCCCCAGCATTTT. It is translated as CASSPPGGNQPQHF.